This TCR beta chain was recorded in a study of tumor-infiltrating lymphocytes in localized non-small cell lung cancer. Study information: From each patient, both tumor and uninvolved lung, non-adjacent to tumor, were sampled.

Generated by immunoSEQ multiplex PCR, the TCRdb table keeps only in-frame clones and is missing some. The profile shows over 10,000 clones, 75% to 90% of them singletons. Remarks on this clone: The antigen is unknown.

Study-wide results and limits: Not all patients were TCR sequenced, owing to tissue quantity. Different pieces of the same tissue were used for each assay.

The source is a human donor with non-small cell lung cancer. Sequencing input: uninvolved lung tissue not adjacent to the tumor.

Here the CDR3 reads CASSLGTSGSSEQYF. CDR3 bases: TGTGCCAGCTCACTTGGGACTAGCGGGAGTAGCGAGCAGTACTTC. The chain has TRBV18 and TRBJ2-7; 14 nucleotides align to TRBD2. The germline V gene encodes CDR1 KGHSH and CDR2 LQKENI. The CDR3 extends over 15 amino acids. Trimming removed 4 bases from V and 6 bases from J; junction bases left unmatched: 5. Combining the CDR3 with reference TRBV18 and TRBJ2-7 gives the whole variable domain NAGVMQNPRHLVRRRGQEARLRCSPMKGHSHVYWYRQLPEEGLKFMVYLQKENIIDESGMPKERFSAEFPKEGPSILRIQQVVRGDSAAYFCASSLGTSGSSEQYFGPGTRLTVT.